This T cell receptor (beta chain) was identified in a study of blood T cell repertoires in COVID-19. At the level of the study: Acute and convalescent COVID-19 samples came from the United States, Italy and Spain. T cells, B-cell-depleted T cells, or PBMCs provided the cDNA or gDNA that served as material.

Authors' analysis steps: Estimated nucleated cell counts came from reference gene primer amplification. Measured with immunoSEQ multiplex PCR; TCRdb has only the in-frame clones, and not every one. V, J and clone size reflect that table, while D and trimming were determined from the DNA. The table has approximately 240,000 clones, roughly 88% seen once; the top ten hold around 2.2%. The CDR3 has 17 residues. Trimming at V came to 4 bases and at J to 1 base, leaving 12 bases not matched to a gene. Per the germline V gene, CDR1 is LNHDA and CDR2 is SQIVND (reference sequence). This chain connects TRBV19 to TRBJ1-2, with TRBD1 matching 7 bases. The sequencing input was peripheral blood. The TCR originated in a woman aged 40 to 49 who had recovered from COVID-19. The CDR3: CASSKFSGTVDNYGYTF. CDR3 bases: TGTGCCAGTAGTAAATTCTCCGGGACAGTTGATAACTATGGCTACACCTTC.